This TCR beta chain was sequenced during a study of CD8+CD57+ T cells in acquired aplastic anemia. Regarding the study as a whole: Patient and control CD8+ Simpson's diversity was not significantly different.

TCR beta VDJ and CDR3 profiles were obtained from a genomic DNA template. TCRdb itself ran the reads through MiXCR, one entry per CDR3 protein. There are some 200,000 distinct CDR3 sequences in the sample; nearly 50% occur only once, and about 8.8% lies in the top ten. Trimming left V 4 bases short and J 3 bases short, with 11 bases between. Germline V lookup: CDR1 KGHDR, CDR2 SFDVKD. CDR3 length equals 14 residues. Only one count was recorded for this clonotype. No antigen is known for it. Those patients picked for sequencing had displayed CD8+CD57+ cell expansion on flow cytometry. Patients were treatment-naive when blood was sampled.

The source is a human donor with aplastic anemia. Sequencing was done on a sample of sorted CD4+, CD8+, or CD8+CD57+ T cells (not recorded which) from PBMCs. The chain has TRBV24-1 and TRBJ1-2; tentative D call: TRBD1 (6 bases). CDR3 in DNA: TGTGCCACCAGTGACTCCGGGACACACTATGGCTACACCTTC. Translated, it gives CATSDSGTHYGYTF.